The clone carrying this T cell receptor beta chain was counted a few times. Its antigen is not identified. CDR3 length: 15 residues. Unmatched junction bases numbered 7, after V lost 4 bases and J lost 7 bases. Germline V gene lookup returns CDR1 SGHDN and CDR2 FVKESK. The source of the sample is a study of beta chain features in type 1 diabetes. Study-level points and caveats: Fewer junction insertions and more nucleotide deletions appeared in type 1 diabetes patients.

What was sequenced were expressed TCRB transcripts, since all of the isolated RNA had been reverse transcribed. The table came from immunoSEQ multiplex PCR; TCRdb's copy has only in-frame clones and leaves some out. The table records 200,000 to 250,000 clones, 14% of them present only once. Blood was drawn once from each donor into heparinised tubes. The draws averaged approximately 120 mL. Cells sorted by CD45RO/CCR7/CD25/CD127/CD95/CD27 comprised CD4+ naive, central memory, regulatory and stem cell-like memory cells. The specimen sequenced was naive CD4+ T cells from blood. The receptor was derived from a woman aged 40 to 50 in good health. V and J are TRBV14 and TRBJ1-3; 10 bases map to TRBD1. The CDR3 DNA is TGTGCCAGCAGCCTGAGGACAGGGGGACCGAACACCATATATTTT. This sequence encodes CASSLRTGGPNTIYF.